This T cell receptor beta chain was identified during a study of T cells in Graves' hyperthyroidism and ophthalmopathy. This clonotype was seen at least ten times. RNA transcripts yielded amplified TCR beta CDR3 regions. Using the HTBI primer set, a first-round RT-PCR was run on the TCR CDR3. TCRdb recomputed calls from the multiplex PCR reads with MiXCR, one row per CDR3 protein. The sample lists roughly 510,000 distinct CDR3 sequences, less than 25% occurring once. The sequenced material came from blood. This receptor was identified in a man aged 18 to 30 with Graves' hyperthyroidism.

CDR3 residues: CASRRDINQPQHF. CDR3 DNA: TGTGCCAGCAGACGGGACATTAATCAGCCCCAGCATTTT. V is TRBV6-4 and J is TRBJ1-5, with D possibly matching TRBD1 (6 bases). Trimming stripped 6 bases from V and 4 bases from J, with 10 bases between. The CDR3 totals 13 residues. Germline CDR1 and CDR2: MRHNA and SNTAGT.